Here is one T cell receptor beta chain with its context. These data are taken from a study of T-cell reconstitution after alpha-beta-depleted transplantation in children. The TCRbeta library was prepared with unique molecular identifiers. TCRdb called the PCR reads again in MiXCR, with one record for every CDR3 protein. Here the sample spans nearly 400,000 distinct CDR3 sequences, about 20% being singletons. CDR1 is SGHTA, CDR2 FQGTGA, per germline. The CDR3 totals 14 residues. With 5 bases removed from V and 3 bases from J, the gap between germline ends came to 10 bases. This sequence joins TRBV7-3 and TRBJ2-2, with unresolved D. The receptor was derived from a human donor who donated a stem cell graft to a child with acute myeloid leukemia. The source material was PBMCs from the stem cell graft donor, sampled from the stem cell graft. The CDR3 here is CASSPPGHTGELFF. CDR3 nucleotide sequence: TGTGCCAGCAGCCCGCCCGGTCACACCGGGGAGCTGTTTTTT.